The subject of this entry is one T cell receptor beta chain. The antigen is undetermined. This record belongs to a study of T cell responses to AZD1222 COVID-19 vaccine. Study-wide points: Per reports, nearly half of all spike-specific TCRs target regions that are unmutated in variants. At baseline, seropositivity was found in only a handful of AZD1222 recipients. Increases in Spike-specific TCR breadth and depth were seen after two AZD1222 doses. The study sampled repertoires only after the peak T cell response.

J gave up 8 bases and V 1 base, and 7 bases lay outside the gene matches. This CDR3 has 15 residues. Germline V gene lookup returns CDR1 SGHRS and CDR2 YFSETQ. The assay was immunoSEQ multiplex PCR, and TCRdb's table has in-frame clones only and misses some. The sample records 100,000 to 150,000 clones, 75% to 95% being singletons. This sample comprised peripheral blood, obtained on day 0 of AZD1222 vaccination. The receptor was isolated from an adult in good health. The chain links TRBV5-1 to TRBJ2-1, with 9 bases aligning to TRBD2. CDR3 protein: CASSLLLAGIDEQFF. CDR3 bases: TGCGCCAGCAGCTTGCTCCTAGCGGGAATCGATGAGCAGTTCTTC.